This T cell receptor (beta chain) was retrieved from a study of T cell responses to AZD1222 COVID-19 vaccine. In the case of this clone: The antigen remains unidentified.

Between the trimmed V and J ends, which lost 0 bases and 0 bases, there was a span of 13 bases. The germline gives CDR1 SGDLS, CDR2 YYNGEE. The length of the CDR3 is 17 residues. Notes on the study in general: The study sampled repertoires only after the peak T cell response. The donor group comprised mostly white British people and more females; the analysis possibly underestimated clonal diversity.

Clones were sequenced by immunoSEQ multiplex PCR, and TCRdb holds only the in-frame ones, with some missing. The data contain approximately 150,000 clones, under 95% of them singletons. The clonotype comes from an adult in good health. The source was peripheral blood, collected on day 0 of MenACWY control vaccination. The V and J genes are TRBV9 and TRBJ1-3, with D unresolved. The CDR3 sequence: CASSVGADPYSGNTIYF. CDR3 in DNA: TGTGCCAGCAGCGTAGGCGCAGACCCCTACTCTGGAAACACCATATATTTT.